These 16 T cell receptor gamma chains were all obtained from the same sample, sequenced in a study of gamma delta lymphoproliferative disorders and STAT genes. The receptor sequences were amplified from genomic DNA of peripheral blood mononuclear cells. TCRdb reanalysed the multiplex PCR reads with CATT. The table shows under 900 gamma-chain clones, with around 27% occurring only once. The sequenced sample consisted of blood. The source of these receptors is a human donor in good health.

Details on this clone: TCRdb shows a much larger clone's protein in place of this DNA's translation, and the two differ at residue 9, likely through a read error; the protein shown is translated from the DNA. V is TRGV8 and J is TRGJP1. TCRdb leaves out the J gene; it was filled in here by matching the DNA to germline. The CDR3 is 14 amino acids. Germline V gene sequence: CDR1 VENAVY, CDR2 YDSYNSRV. CDR3 protein: CATWPYTTDWFKIF. DNA for the CDR3: TGTGCCACCTGGCCCTATACCACTGATTGGTTCAAGATATTT.

This clone was observed a handful of times. A single base is all that separates this from a far larger clone, so a read error is likely. The same CDR3 arises from other DNA sequences in this sample as well. The V gene was identified as TRGV2, while no J gene was called. The CDR3 spans 13 residues. Germline V gives CDR1 EGSNGY, CDR2 YDSYNSKV. The CDR3 is CATWDGPHYKKLF. CDR3 DNA: TGTGCCACCTGGGACGGGCCTCATTATAAAAAACTCTTT.

Concerning this clone itself: A read error likely explains why the TCRdb protein, taken from a much larger clone, differs from this DNA's translation at residue 4; the protein shown is translated from the DNA. The rearrangement joins TRGV4 to TRGJ1 or TRGJ2. No J gene was available from TCRdb, and it was assigned here by a germline match of the DNA. The CDR3 runs 11 residues. Germline V gene data show CDR1 as EGSTGY and CDR2 as YDSYTSSV. The DNA for the CDR3 is TGTGCCACCCGGGATGAGGATAAGAAACTCTTT. This translates into CATRDEDKKLF.

This clone was detected a few times. At one end the junction does not follow the germline gene, possibly because of a read error. This chain links TRGV10 with TRGJ1 or TRGJ2. TCRdb records no J gene; here it was assigned by comparing the DNA to germline. TRGV10 is noted as an ORF with a role that remains uncertain. The CDR3 spans 13 residues. This chain's CDR3 is CAAWGVNYYKKLF. The CDR3 region has the DNA TGTGCTGCGTGGGGGGTTAATTATTATAAGAAACTCTTT.

This clone qualifies as medium-sized (0.01 to 0.1%). It is unclear where the CDR3 begins or ends on the DNA, so no DNA is shown, and the CDR3 is as TCRdb lists it. V usage is TRGV11 and J usage is TRGJ1 or TRGJ2. TRGV11 falls under the ORF class, with uncertain function. The CDR3 sequence runs 10 residues, both termini included. The chain's CDR3 is CTTVPAEELF.

With regard to this clone: It differs at one base from a far larger clone, so likely a read error. Other DNA sequences of this sample code for an identical CDR3. The J gene was not called, though the V gene is TRGV3. The CDR3 is 13 amino acids. Germline V CDR1 and CDR2: VTNTFY, YDVSTARD (reference sequence). The CDR3 loop reads CATWDRSSYKKLF. In nucleotides, the CDR3 is TGTGCCACCTGGGACAGGTCCTCTTATAAAAAACTCTTT.

This clone was observed once. V and J are TRGV4 and TRGJP1. As TCRdb names no J gene, one was assigned here on the basis of a DNA match to germline. CDR1 is EGSTGY and CDR2 is YDSYTSSV in the germline V gene. Trimming cost V 0 bases and J 3 bases; bases outside gene matches: 10. This CDR3 has 17 amino acids. CDR3 region: CATWDGPCYATGWFKIF. The CDR3 nucleotides read TGTGCCACCTGGGATGGGCCGTGTTATGCCACTGGTTGGTTCAAGATATTT.

In this sample, this clone is medium-sized (0.01 to 0.1%). The chain joins TRGV3 to TRGJ1 or TRGJ2. TCRdb leaves out the J gene; it was filled in here by matching the DNA to germline. This CDR3 has 11 residues. CDR1 is VTNTFY and CDR2 is YDVSTARD in the germline V gene (reference sequence). V gave up 0 bases and J gave up 8 bases; unmatched junction bases: 1. DNA for the CDR3: TGTGCCACCTGGGACAGGCATAAGAAACTCTTT. This gives the protein CATWDRHKKLF.

About this clone itself: It is unclear where the CDR3 begins or ends on the DNA, so no DNA is shown, and the CDR3 is as TCRdb lists it. The V segment is TRGV10, and no J call was made. Being an ORF, TRGV10 has a function that is uncertain. Ends included, the CDR3 has 20 residues. The CDR3 loop reads CAAWARTLIIRNSLAVEQHF.

This clone rates as medium-sized. This chain uses TRGV9 with TRGJ1 or TRGJ2. Matching the DNA to germline supplied the J gene, which TCRdb does not give. The CDR3 contains 11 residues. J lost 4 bases, V lost 12 bases, and 9 bases had no gene match. Germline CDR1 GITISATS, CDR2 ISYDGTV (reference sequence). The DNA for the CDR3 is TGTGCCCCGTCGGTGTATTATAAGAAACTCTTT. This translates into CAPSVYYKKLF.

This clone is large. J is TRGJ1 or TRGJ2 and V is TRGV4. The J gene comes from matching the DNA to germline here; TCRdb lacks it. This CDR3 is 13 amino acids long. Germline CDR1 is EGSTGY and CDR2 is YDSYTSSV. V shed 3 bases, J shed 9 bases, and the junction held 11 bases outside the gene matches. The CDR3 loop is CATWDTKAGKKLF. In DNA form, the CDR3 reads TGTGCCACCTGGGATACGAAAGCTGGTAAGAAACTCTTT.

This clone was detected a few times. This DNA's translation differs at residue 5 from TCRdb's protein, which comes from a much larger clone; a read error is likely, and the protein shown is translated from the DNA. The chain is built from TRGV2 and TRGJP2. No J gene was available from TCRdb, and it was assigned here by a germline match of the DNA. V trimming: 5 bases; J trimming: 11 bases; junction bases outside the gene matches: 14. The CDR3 loop spans 14 amino acids. CDR1 and CDR2 from the germline V gene are EGSNGY and YDSYNSKV. CDR3 in DNA: TGTGCCACCTGGGGCCTGCGCCGTTCATGGATCAAGACGTTT. It specifies CATWGLRRSWIKTF.

This clone was counted once. The genes are TRGV10 and TRGJ1 or TRGJ2. The J gene, not given by TCRdb, was assigned here from a germline match of the nucleotide sequence. TRGV10 is given ORF status, its function remaining uncertain. With 8 bases clipped from V and 12 bases from J, the junction kept 23 bases outside the gene matches. The CDR3 runs to 15 residues. The CDR3 spells CAAWDPPAAGFRKLF. CDR3 in DNA: TGTGCTGCGTGGGATCCACCCGCAGCCGGCTTCAGGAAACTCTTT.

In its sample, this clone ranks as large. The chain links TRGV2 to TRGJP2. The J gene is absent in TCRdb and was assigned here via DNA matching to germline. After removal of 2 bases from V and 7 bases from J, the junction contained 7 bases not matched to a gene. CDR1 and CDR2 from the germline V gene are EGSNGY and YDSYNSKV. The CDR3 has 14 amino acids. The CDR3 loop is CATWDVPFDWIKTF. CDR3 DNA sequence: TGTGCCACCTGGGACGTCCCCTTTGATTGGATCAAGACGTTT.

This clone occurred many times. TCRdb's entry gives the protein of a much larger clone, which mismatches this DNA's translation at residue 11, likely from a read error; the protein reported here is translated from the DNA. The V gene is TRGV2, but the J gene lacks a call. CDR3 length: 13 amino acids. Germline CDR1 EGSNGY, CDR2 YDSYNSKV. CDR3 in DNA: TGTGCCACCTGGGACGGGCCTCATTATAAGAACCTCTTT. It specifies CATWDGPHYKNLF.

This clone is medium-sized. V is TRGV11 and J is TRGJP1. As TCRdb names no J gene, one was assigned here on the basis of a DNA match to germline. TRGV11 is sorted into the ORF group, with uncertain function. This CDR3 has 14 amino acids. V was pared by 9 bases and J by 0 bases, with 4 bases of the junction left unmatched. CDR3 bases: TGTGCCTGCTGGGGTAATACCACTGGTTGGTTCAAGATATTT. Translated, it gives CACWGNTTGWFKIF.